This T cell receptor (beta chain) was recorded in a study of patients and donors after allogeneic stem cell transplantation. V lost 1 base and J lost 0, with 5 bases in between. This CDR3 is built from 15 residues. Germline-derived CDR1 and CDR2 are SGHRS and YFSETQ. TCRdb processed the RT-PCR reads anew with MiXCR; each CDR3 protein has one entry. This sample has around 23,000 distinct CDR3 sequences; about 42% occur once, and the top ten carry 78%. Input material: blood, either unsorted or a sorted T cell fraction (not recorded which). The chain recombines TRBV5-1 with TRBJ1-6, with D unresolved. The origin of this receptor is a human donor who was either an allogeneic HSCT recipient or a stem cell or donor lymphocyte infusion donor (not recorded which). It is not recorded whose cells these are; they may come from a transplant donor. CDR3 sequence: CASSLQSSYNSPLHF. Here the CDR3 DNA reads TGCGCCAGCAGCTTGCAGAGCTCCTATAATTCACCCCTCCACTTT.